The 17 T cell receptor beta chains in this list originate from one sample, sequenced in a study of T-cell memory formation after mild COVID-19. MiXCR, run by TCRdb on the 5' RACE reads, gives a single entry per CDR3 protein. The sample contains about 340,000 distinct CDR3 sequences, 20% to 25% of which appear only once. The source material was PBMCs or a T cell subset sorted from them (not recorded which). The receptors come from an adult woman who had mild COVID-19 (a few samples of this study predate the infection). Cell type and time point are not known.

The chain carries TRBV3-1 and TRBJ2-2, with 7 bases lining up with TRBD1. The junction had 12 bases not matched to a gene; V was cut back by 8 bases and J by 6 bases. CDR1 and CDR2 from the germline V gene are LGHDT and YNNKEL (reference sequence). This CDR3 has 15 residues. CDR3 DNA sequence: TGTGCCAGCGCCTATCCCCGCAGGGGGTCCGGGGAGCTGTTTTTT. Translating it yields CASAYPRRGSGELFF.

This clonotype occurred a few times. The rearrangement joins TRBV5-6 to TRBJ2-7, with a weak D call TRBD2 (6 bases). Trimming cost V 2 bases and J 0 bases, with 15 bases left between them. The CDR3 runs to 16 residues. Germline loops: CDR1 SGHDT, CDR2 YYEEEE. DNA of the CDR3: TGTGCCAGCAGCTTTCTTCCGGGGAGGAGCTCCTACGAGCAGTACTTC. Its protein product is CASSFLPGRSSYEQYF.

This clonotype was detected a few times. The V call is TRBV6-5, the J call TRBJ1-2, with D possibly matching TRBD1 (6 bases). The CDR3 consists of 14 residues. The V end lost 6 bases, the J end lost 0 bases, and 11 bases lay between the germline ends. CDR1 MNHEY and CDR2 SVGAGI come from the germline V gene. CDR3 residues: CASSEDRANYGYTF. CDR3 DNA: TGTGCCAGCAGCGAGGACAGAGCTAACTATGGCTACACCTTC.

The rearrangement uses TRBV3-1 and TRBJ2-3; D unresolved. V was cut by 1 base and J by 5 bases, with 4 bases left in between. This CDR3 comprises 12 residues. The germline V gene has CDR1 LGHDT and CDR2 YNNKEL (reference sequence). As DNA, the CDR3 is TGTGCCAGCAGCCAAGTAAAAGATACGCAGTATTTT. Protein: CASSQVKDTQYF.

This clonotype was counted only a few times. This chain links TRBV28 with TRBJ2-7; 11 bases are shared with TRBD1. The germline V gene encodes CDR1 MDHEN and CDR2 SYDVKM. This CDR3 comprises 15 residues. Unmatched junction bases numbered 7, after V lost 5 bases and J lost 4 bases. CDR3 bases: TGTGCCAGCAGTCAACTGGGACAGGGGGATTACGAGCAGTACTTC. Its protein is CASSQLGQGDYEQYF.

The V and J genes are TRBV18 and TRBJ2-7, with 11 nucleotides matching TRBD2. CDR1 KGHSH and CDR2 LQKENI come from the germline V gene. This CDR3 contains 16 residues. With 6 bases clipped from V and 2 bases from J, the junction kept 9 bases outside the gene matches. CDR3 sequence: CASSLFPSGGPYEQYF. In nucleotides, the CDR3 is TGTGCCAGCTCCCTCTTCCCTAGCGGGGGGCCCTACGAGCAGTACTTC. The full variable domain, rest sourced from reference TRBV18 and TRBJ2-7, is NAGVMQNPRHLVRRRGQEARLRCSPMKGHSHVYWYRQLPEEGLKFMVYLQKENIIDESGMPKERFSAEFPKEGPSILRIQQVVRGDSAAYFCASSLFPSGGPYEQYFGPGTRLTVT.

This clonotype was detected a few times. The chain recombines TRBV4-1 with TRBJ2-2; TRBD2 aligns across 8 bases. Trimming took 4 bases from V and 5 from J; bases not matched to a gene: 9. The CDR3 sequence is 16 residues long. Germline CDR1 is MGHRA and CDR2 is YSYEKL. CDR3 sequence reads: CASSRPGLESTGELFF. DNA of the CDR3: TGCGCCAGCAGCCGCCCGGGACTAGAGTCGACCGGGGAGCTGTTTTTT.

CDR3 DNA: TGTGCCAGCAGCTTATTAAACAAGAACACTGAAGCTTTCTTT. It specifies CASSLLNKNTEAFF. This chain joins TRBV7-2 and TRBJ1-1, with D uncertain. The CDR3 consists of 14 residues. V lost 2 bases, J lost 1 base, and 8 bases lay in between. Germline V gene data show CDR1 as SGHTA and CDR2 as FQGNSA.

This clonotype showed up just a few times. V gene TRBV4-3 combines with J gene TRBJ1-5; D possibly corresponds to TRBD1 (5 bases). Germline CDR1 LGHNA, CDR2 YSLEER. The germline V and J ends were trimmed by 0 bases and 0 bases, with 12 bases remaining between them. This CDR3 has 17 residues. The DNA for the CDR3 is TGCGCCAGCAGCCAAGATATACAGGCGACTAGCAATCAGCCCCAGCATTTT. This codes for CASSQDIQATSNQPQHF.

This clonotype was detected only a few times. The genes are TRBV29-1 and TRBJ2-2; D gene ambiguous. V lost 7 bases, J lost 5 bases, and 8 bases lay in between. The germline V gene has CDR1 SQVTM and CDR2 ANQGSEA. This CDR3 region has 11 residues. The DNA for the CDR3 is TGCAGCGCCTTTCGGACCGGGGAGCTGTTTTTT. Translated: CSAFRTGELFF.

The sample holds a few counts of this clonotype. V gene TRBV7-8 combines with J gene TRBJ1-5, with a possible D match to TRBD1 (6 bases). This CDR3 has 14 amino acids. V lost 6 bases and J 2 bases, leaving 11 bases between the germline ends. Germline V lookup: CDR1 SGHVS, CDR2 FQNEAQ. The CDR3 region is CASSSNRGNQPQHF. CDR3 in DNA: TGTGCCAGCAGTTCGAACAGGGGCAATCAGCCCCAGCATTTT.

This rearrangement joins TRBV20-1 to TRBJ2-7, with D unresolved. Per the germline V gene, CDR1 is DFQATT and CDR2 is SNEGSKA (reference sequence). The CDR3 length is 13 residues. V shed 4 bases and J shed 5 bases, with 15 bases lying between them. CDR3 in DNA: TGCAGTGCTATTGGGCCCCTTATAAACGAGCAGTACTTC. It translates to CSAIGPLINEQYF.

CDR3 sequence reads: CASSFLLGSSTGELFF. CDR3 DNA: TGTGCCAGCAGTTTCTTATTGGGGTCTAGCACCGGGGAGCTGTTTTTT. The rearrangement links TRBV12-3 or TRBV12-4 to TRBJ2-2; D call uncertain. V lost 3 bases and J lost 4, with 15 bases in between. This CDR3 has 16 residues.

This chain links TRBV6-5 with TRBJ2-1, with TRBD2 identical over 8 bases. Germline assignment: CDR1 MNHEY and CDR2 SVGAGI. This CDR3 comprises 15 residues. J gave up 8 bases and V 2 bases, and 8 bases lay outside the gene matches. The CDR3: CASSYLSGRRDEQFF. DNA of the CDR3: TGTGCCAGCAGTTACCTAAGCGGGAGAAGGGATGAGCAGTTCTTC.

The sample holds a few counts of this clonotype. CDR3 protein: CASATGQRSEQFF. CDR3 DNA sequence: TGCGCCAGCGCGACAGGTCAACGGAGTGAGCAGTTCTTC. The chain links TRBV5-1 to TRBJ2-1; tentatively, D is TRBD1 (6 bases). Looked up from germline, CDR1 is SGHRS and CDR2 is YFSETQ. V gave up 7 bases and J gave up 9 bases, with 17 bases separating them. The CDR3 runs 13 residues.

This clonotype was recorded a few times. This chain uses TRBV15 with TRBJ2-3; 12 bases map to TRBD2. The CDR3 contains 17 residues. Looked up from germline, CDR1 is LNHNV and CDR2 is YYDKDF (reference sequence). V gave up 0 bases and J gave up 5 bases; unmatched junction bases: 6. This chain's CDR3 is CATSRDRPGLAGDTQYF. CDR3 DNA sequence: TGTGCCACCAGCAGAGACCGACCGGGACTAGCGGGAGATACGCAGTATTTT. Based on the CDR3 plus reference TRBV15 and TRBJ2-3, the full variable domain is DAMVIQNPRYQVTQFGKPVTLSCSQTLNHNVMYWYQQKSSQAPKLLFHYYDKDFNNEADTPDNFQSRRPNTSFCFLDIRSPGLGDTAMYLCATSRDRPGLAGDTQYFGPGTRLTVL.

This clonotype was recorded at least ten times. The chain carries TRBV5-1 and TRBJ1-1; a weak D match, TRBD1 (6 bases). Between the trimmed V and J ends, which lost 3 bases and 5 bases, there was a span of 17 bases. The CDR3 covers 15 residues. Germline-derived CDR1 and CDR2 are SGHRS and YFSETQ. CDR3: CASSSQGSGGTEAFF. In DNA, the CDR3 is TGCGCCAGCAGCTCCCAGGGGTCGGGAGGAACTGAAGCTTTCTTT.